The 23 T cell receptor beta chains listed next were all sequenced from one sample in a study of T cell responses to AZD1222 COVID-19 vaccine. Assay: immunoSEQ multiplex PCR; the TCRdb copy retains only in-frame clones and omits some. The table includes approximately 110,000 clones, approximately 90% detected once. The input for sequencing was peripheral blood, taken on day 0 of AZD1222 vaccination. The receptors originated from an adult in good health.

This clone was found a few times. The V gene is TRBV7-9, the J gene TRBJ2-7, with TRBD2 matching over 9 bases. The V and J ends lost 5 bases and 1 base, in that order; junction bases with no gene match: 12. CDR1 is SEHNR and CDR2 is FQNEAQ in the germline V gene (reference sequence). The CDR3 is 17 amino acids. The CDR3 sequence: CASSPLFGTSSSYEQYF. The CDR3, as DNA: TGTGCCAGCAGCCCGCTATTTGGGACTAGCTCATCCTACGAGCAGTACTTC.

The chain employs TRBV10-3 and TRBJ1-1, with D perhaps matching TRBD1 (5 bases). The CDR3 extends over 13 amino acids. V lost 7 bases and J 2 bases, leaving 11 bases between the germline ends. CDR1 and CDR2 (germline): ENHRY, SYGVKD. CDR3 sequence reads: CAITSTANTEAFF. The CDR3 DNA reads TGTGCCATCACGTCGACAGCTAACACTGAAGCTTTCTTT.

This clone was counted only a few times. V usage is TRBV7-8 and J usage is TRBJ2-1, with D tentatively TRBD1 (7 bases). V lost 1 base, J lost 9 bases, and 13 bases lay in between. The germline V gene has CDR1 SGHVS and CDR2 FQNEAQ. The CDR3 has 14 residues. Here the CDR3 reads CASSLGQGGAEQFF. For the CDR3, the DNA is TGTGCCAGCAGCTTAGGACAGGGAGGCGCTGAGCAGTTCTTC.

The J gene is TRBJ1-1, the V gene TRBV5-1; 7 bases are a match to TRBD1. The CDR3 totals 16 residues. CDR1 is SGHRS, CDR2 YFSETQ, per germline. Losses at the gene ends were 0 bases for V and 0 bases for J; bases not matched to a gene: 5. CDR3 protein: CASSLGGTVLNTEAFF. Here the CDR3 DNA reads TGCGCCAGCAGCTTGGGGGGGACAGTTCTGAACACTGAAGCTTTCTTT.

The rearrangement uses TRBV12-5 and TRBJ1-3, with D tentatively TRBD1 (5 bases). The germline V gene encodes CDR1 LGHNT and CDR2 FRNRAP. This CDR3 has 13 amino acids. Trimming cost V 6 bases and J 2 bases, with 8 bases left between them. The CDR3 here is CASGRGAGNTIYF. CDR3 sequence (DNA): TGTGCTAGTGGCCGAGGGGCTGGAAACACCATATATTTT.

This clone appeared once. V is TRBV6-1 and J is TRBJ2-6; D call uncertain. This CDR3 region has 14 residues. Germline V CDR1 and CDR2: MNHNS, SASEGT. Trimming took 4 bases from V and 0 from J, leaving 4 bases between them. The CDR3 reads CASSGASGANVLTF. For the CDR3, the DNA is TGTGCCAGCAGTGGAGCCTCTGGGGCCAACGTCCTGACTTTC.

This sequence joins TRBV19 and TRBJ2-5; a weak D match, TRBD1 (6 bases). Trimming cost V 5 bases and J 1 base, with 11 bases left between them. Germline V gene lookup returns CDR1 LNHDA and CDR2 SQIVND (reference sequence). There are 14 residues in the CDR3. For the CDR3, the DNA is TGTGCCAGTAGTTCTACGGACAGCCAAGAGACCCAGTACTTC. Amino acids: CASSSTDSQETQYF.

The J gene is TRBJ1-3, the V gene TRBV6-5; D may be TRBD1 (5 bases). The CDR3 length is 16 residues. Trimming took 2 bases from V and 3 from J, leaving 14 bases between them. In germline, CDR1 is MNHEY, CDR2 SVGAGI. CDR3 region: CASSYAEGVGGNTIYF. The DNA of the CDR3 is TGTGCCAGCAGTTACGCAGAAGGGGTGGGTGGAAACACCATATATTTT.

The table lists this clone with a few counts. The chain has TRBV6-5 and TRBJ1-1; no reliable D call. Germline V gene sequence: CDR1 MNHEY, CDR2 SVGAGI. V shed 2 bases and J shed 4 bases, with 8 bases lying between them. This CDR3 spans 13 amino acids. The CDR3 loop is CASSYLRITEAFF. The CDR3 region has the DNA TGTGCCAGCAGTTACCTAAGGATCACTGAAGCTTTCTTT.

The rearrangement links TRBV7-2 to TRBJ1-6; possibly TRBD1 for D (6 bases). This CDR3 has 13 residues. Germline assignment: CDR1 SGHTA and CDR2 FQGNSA. V gave up 4 bases and J gave up 7 bases, with 8 bases separating them. This CDR3 is CASSSQGNSPLHF. The CDR3 bases are TGTGCCAGCAGCTCACAGGGAAATTCACCCCTCCACTTT.

The count of this clone is one. This sequence joins TRBV28 and TRBJ1-6; the D is unclear. This CDR3 contains 12 residues. The V gene lost 3 bases and the J gene lost 10 bases, with 7 bases spanning the gap. The germline CDR1 and CDR2 sequences are MDHEN and SYDVKM. CDR3 loop: CASSFGRSPLHF. DNA of the CDR3: TGTGCCAGCAGTTTTGGGCGATCACCCCTCCACTTT.

This clone came up once. The chain joins TRBV28 to TRBJ2-7; D not certain. V was shortened by 2 bases and J by 0 bases, with 5 bases between the two germline ends. The CDR3 totals 13 residues. CDR1 is MDHEN, CDR2 SYDVKM, per germline. CDR3 amino acids: CASSLGLSYEQYF. The CDR3 DNA reads TGTGCCAGCAGTTTAGGGCTCTCCTACGAGCAGTACTTC.

This chain links TRBV12-3 or TRBV12-4 with TRBJ2-5; D ambiguous. This CDR3 comprises 12 residues. V shed 2 bases and J shed 6 bases, with 7 bases lying between them. This CDR3 is CASSLNEQTQYF. The CDR3 bases are TGTGCCAGCAGTTTAAATGAACAGACCCAGTACTTC.

The chain carries TRBV7-2 and TRBJ2-5; perhaps D is TRBD1 or TRBD2 (6 bases each). The CDR3 runs 14 residues. With 3 bases removed from V and 5 bases from J, the gap between germline ends came to 13 bases. Germline V CDR1 and CDR2: SGHTA, FQGNSA. The CDR3 coding sequence is TGTGCCAGCAGCTTGCGGGGAAGGGGGGAGACCCAGTACTTC. Amino acids: CASSLRGRGETQYF.

Worth noting for this clone: This sample includes further DNA sequences coding for the same CDR3. This chain uses TRBV6-5 with TRBJ1-1; TRBD1 is a possible D gene (6 bases). Germline-derived CDR1 and CDR2 are MNHEY and SVGAGI. This CDR3 is 14 amino acids long. V was trimmed by 1 base and J by 1 base, leaving 7 bases between them. The CDR3 reads CASSYLTGNTEAFF. The CDR3, as DNA: TGTGCCAGCAGTTACTTGACAGGGAACACTGAAGCTTTCTTT.

This clone was picked up a small number of times. The chain combines TRBV19 with TRBJ1-4; no clear D. The CDR3 spans 13 residues. V lost 2 bases and J 2 bases, leaving 3 bases between the germline ends. Germline V CDR1 and CDR2: LNHDA, SQIVND (reference sequence). Here the CDR3 reads CASSIQTNEKLFF. The CDR3 DNA reads TGTGCCAGTAGTATACAGACTAATGAAAAACTGTTTTTT.

The chain employs TRBV28 and TRBJ1-6; the D gene is possibly TRBD1 (6 bases). Germline lookup yields CDR1 MDHEN and CDR2 SYDVKM. Trimming took 7 bases from V and 14 from J, leaving 18 bases between them. This CDR3 is built from 13 residues. CDR3 protein: CASKPSAGVTLHF. The CDR3 bases are TGTGCCAGCAAACCCTCAGCAGGGGTAACCCTCCACTTT.

This clone appeared a single time. The chain has TRBV10-2 and TRBJ2-7; the D gene is possibly TRBD1 (5 bases). The germline CDR1 and CDR2 sequences are WSHSY and SAAADI. The CDR3 covers 13 residues. Trimming cost V 8 bases and J 2 bases, with 13 bases left between them. In nucleotides, the CDR3 is TGCGCCAGCGCATTAGGGGTCGCCTACGAGCAGTACTTC. Its protein product is CASALGVAYEQYF.

This sequence joins TRBV9 and TRBJ2-5; 11 positions agree with TRBD2. Germline V gene data show CDR1 as SGDLS and CDR2 as YYNGEE. J lost 3 bases, V lost 3 bases, and 10 bases had no gene match. This CDR3 is built from 17 residues. CDR3 region: CASSAPLAGGGEETQYF. The CDR3 nucleotides are TGTGCCAGCAGCGCACCCCTAGCGGGGGGCGGTGAAGAGACCCAGTACTTC. Full variable domain (outside the CDR3, taken from reference TRBV9 and TRBJ2-5): DSGVTQTPKHLITATGQRVTLRCSPRSGDLSVYWYQQSLDQGLQFLIQYYNGEERAKGNILERFSAQQFPDLHSELNLSSLELGDSALYFCASSAPLAGGGEETQYFGPGTRLLVL.

CDR3: CASSQGLNYEQYF. The CDR3 DNA follows: TGCGCCAGCAGCCAGGGTCTGAATTACGAGCAGTACTTC. The J gene is TRBJ2-7, the V gene TRBV4-3; D is uncertain. The germline V and J ends were trimmed by 3 bases and 4 bases, with 10 bases remaining between them. The germline V gene has CDR1 LGHNA and CDR2 YSLEER. The CDR3 has 13 residues.

The chain combines TRBV6-2 or TRBV6-3 with TRBJ2-5; TRBD2 aligns across 12 bases. This CDR3 is built from 14 residues. The germline CDR1 and CDR2 sequences are MNHEY and SVGEGT. After removal of 5 bases from V and 3 bases from J, the junction contained 1 base not matched to a gene. CDR3 DNA: TGTGCCAGCAGTCGACTAGCGGGGGAAGAGACCCAGTACTTC. Translating it yields CASSRLAGEETQYF.

In nucleotides, the CDR3 is TGTGCCAGCAGCTTAGTGAACAGGGGTTGGGGCAATCAGCCCCAGCATTTT. The encoded protein is CASSLVNRGWGNQPQHF. The chain is built from TRBV7-2 and TRBJ1-5; 7 bases agree with TRBD1. The CDR3 length is 17 residues. Germline lookup yields CDR1 SGHTA and CDR2 FQGNSA. V dropped 1 base and J dropped 2; count of bases not matched to a gene: 8.

This clone is a singleton in its sample. V and J are TRBV28 and TRBJ2-7; D remains unclear. Per the germline V gene, CDR1 is MDHEN and CDR2 is SYDVKM. The ends were cut back, 4 bases at V and 4 bases at J, with 11 bases in the middle. The CDR3 runs to 13 residues. CDR3 protein: CASSSGPLYEQYF. DNA of the CDR3: TGTGCCAGCAGTTCTGGGCCTTTATACGAGCAGTACTTC.